A selection of T cell receptor beta chains follows, all from one sample in a study of early T cells in non-severe SARS-CoV-2 infection. From the 5' RACE reads, TCRdb called clonotypes with MiXCR, one entry per CDR3 protein. The sample yields about 60,000 distinct CDR3 sequences, around 5.2% seen once. The sample comprised whole blood. These receptors originate from an adult who was a healthcare worker with PCR-confirmed SARS-CoV-2 infection or an uninfected control (not recorded which). CDR3s include the opening cysteine and the closing phenylalanine or tryptophan. A D gene is named only where the DNA matches it firmly. Rows give clone size only sometimes, using once, few, many, or a class for an expanded clone.

TRBJ2-7 | few | TRBV20-1 | NA | TGCAGTGCTAGAGTTCCGGGATCGTCCTACGAGCAGTACTTC | CSARVPGSSYEQYF
TRBJ1-2 | many | TRBV2 | TRBD1 | TGTGCCAGCAGTGAAATCGCAGGGGGAAATAGGGGCTACACCTTC | CASSEIAGGNRGYTF
TRBJ1-1 | NA | TRBV18 | TRBD1 | TGTGCCAGCTCACTGGACAGGGGGTACACTGAAGCTTTCTTT | CASSLDRGYTEAFF
TRBJ1-5 | many | TRBV10-3 | NA | TGTGCCATCAGTGAGTCCAAAGGTCAGCCCCAGCATTTT | CAISESKGQPQHF
TRBJ2-7 | many | TRBV6-2/TRBV6-3 | TRBD2 | TGTGCCAGCAGTTACGGACTAGCGGGCTCCTACGAGCAGTACTTC | CASSYGLAGSYEQYF
TRBJ1-2 | few | TRBV4-3 | TRBD1 | TGCGCCAGCAGCCACCCGACAGGGGCCAAGGCCTTC | CASSHPTGAKAF
TRBJ2-2 | many | TRBV6-5 | NA | TGTGCCAGCAGCTACACGCTGACCGGGGAGCTGTTTTTT | CASSYTLTGELFF
TRBJ2-1 | few | TRBV19 | NA | TGTGCCAGTAGTATGTCTGACTACAATGAGCAGTTCTTC | CASSMSDYNEQFF
TRBJ2-7 | many | TRBV20-1 | TRBD2 | TGCAGTGCTAGAGCCGTAGCGGGAGGGTCCTACGAGCAGTACTTC | CSARAVAGGSYEQYF
TRBJ2-2 | many | TRBV7-6 | NA | TGTGCCAGCAGCCGCCGGGACTTTCCAAACACCGGGGAGCTGTTTTTT | CASSRRDFPNTGELFF
TRBJ1-1 | NA | TRBV7-6 | NA | TGTGCCAGCAGTATAGGCGAGGGCACTGAAGCTTTCTTT | CASSIGEGTEAFF
TRBJ1-1 | few | TRBV6-1 | NA | TGTGCCAGCAGTGAACCCCCTGCCGGCACTGAAGCTTTCTTT | CASSEPPAGTEAFF
TRBJ1-2 | many | TRBV2 | NA | TGTGCCAGCAGTGTAAATACTGACTCTGGTGGCTACACCTTC | CASSVNTDSGGYTF
TRBJ2-1 | many | TRBV11-2 | NA | TGTGCCAGCAGCTTTACGTCCCCTAGCTACAATGAGCAGTTCTTC | CASSFTSPSYNEQFF
TRBJ2-1 | many | TRBV11-3 | TRBD2 | TGTGCCAGCAGCTTCGAAGCGGGGGCGTCCTACAATGAGCAGTTCTTC | CASSFEAGASYNEQFF
TRBJ2-1 | NA | TRBV30 | TRBD2 | TGTGCCTGGAGTGTTCGGGGGGCCTACAATGAGCAGTTCTTC | CAWSVRGAYNEQFF
TRBJ2-2 | NA | TRBV2 | NA | TGTGCCAGCAGCGGACCTGGAGCCGGGGAGCTGTTTTTT | CASSGPGAGELFF
TRBJ2-4 | many | TRBV4-1 | NA | TGCGCCAGCAGCCAAGAGGCCTACGGGTTAGCCAAAAACATTCAGTACTTC | CASSQEAYGLAKNIQYF
TRBJ2-1 | few | TRBV7-8 | TRBD2 | TGTGCCAGCAGCTTTGGACTAGTCACCAATGAGCAGTTCTTC | CASSFGLVTNEQFF
TRBJ1-5 | few | TRBV7-2 | NA | TGTGCCAGCAGCTTAACGGGCCAGCCCCAGCATTTT | CASSLTGQPQHF
TRBJ2-1 | NA | TRBV14 | NA | TGTGCCAGCAGCCAAGATAGGGCCCATGAGCAGTTCTTC | CASSQDRAHEQFF
TRBJ2-7 | many | TRBV20-1 | TRBD2 | TGCAGTGCTAGCGGGAGGGACAACGAGCAGTACTTC | CSASGRDNEQYF
TRBJ1-4 | NA | TRBV30 | NA | TGTGCCTGGAGTGCCAGGGATGCAACTAATGAAAAACTGTTTTTT | CAWSARDATNEKLFF
TRBJ2-7 | many | TRBV7-2 | TRBD1 | TGTGCCAGCAGCGCGGACAGGTCCTACGAGCAGTACTTC | CASSADRSYEQYF
TRBJ1-5 | many | TRBV10-3 | NA | TGTGCCATCAGTGGATCCCTTTTAGAGACAAGCAATCAGCCCCAGCATTTT | CAISGSLLETSNQPQHF
TRBJ2-7 | many | TRBV6-5 | NA | TGTGCCAGCTCCCTAAGGGGAGGATCCTACGAGCAGTACTTC | CASSLRGGSYEQYF
TRBJ2-1 | NA | TRBV2 | TRBD2 | TGTGTCAGCAATGCGGGAGGGCCGGGTGAGCAGTTCTTC | CVSNAGGPGEQFF
TRBJ1-1 | many | TRBV9 | NA | TGTGCCAGCAGCGTATTGAGCGGAACTGAAGCTTTCTTT | CASSVLSGTEAFF
TRBJ1-1 | NA | TRBV12-3/TRBV12-4 | NA | TGTGCCAGCAGTCCACAGGGATTGGAAGCTTTCTTT | CASSPQGLEAFF
TRBJ2-4 | few | TRBV21-1 | NA | TGTGCCAGCAGCAAAGCGCTGACAGGGGGGGACAAAAACATTCAGTACTTC | CASSKALTGGDKNIQYF
TRBJ2-2 | few | TRBV13 | NA | TGTGCCAGCAGTCGGGCGGCAGTGGCCACCGGGGAGCTGTTTTTT | CASSRAAVATGELFF
TRBJ2-5 | few | TRBV6-1 | TRBD2 | TGTGCCATCAGACTAGCGGGGGGGGAGACCCAGTACTTC | CAIRLAGGETQYF
TRBJ2-3 | NA | TRBV6-6 | NA | TGTGCCAGCACCTTCGGACTCTCCGGGGATACGCAGTATTTT | CASTFGLSGDTQYF
TRBJ1-2 | NA | TRBV4-1 | NA | TGCGCCAGCAGCCAAGATCTCCGCTACACCTTC | CASSQDLRYTF
TRBJ1-1 | many | TRBV9 | NA | TGTGCCAGCAGCGTAGCTGCGGAAAGGGGAGAAGCTTTCTTT | CASSVAAERGEAFF
TRBJ1-2 | few | TRBV7-2 | NA | TGTGCCTCCAGCGGGGGGTCTGGCTACACCTTC | CASSGGSGYTF
TRBJ2-5 | many | TRBV12-3/TRBV12-4 | NA | TGTGCCAGCACCCAGGGACCTGGACCTCAAGAGACCCAGTACTTC | CASTQGPGPQETQYF
TRBJ1-2 | once | TRBV29-1 | TRBD1 | TGCAGCGTGCTACAGGGGGCAGCTAGCTATGGCTACACCTTC | CSVLQGAASYGYTF
TRBJ1-6 | many | TRBV12-3/TRBV12-4 | NA | TGTGCCAGCAGTTTATCGGTGGGGGGGTCACCCCTCCACTTT | CASSLSVGGSPLHF
TRBJ2-3 | many | TRBV11-2 | NA | TGTGCCAGCAGCTTAGGCGCAGGGAGTACAGATACGCAGTATTTT | CASSLGAGSTDTQYF
TRBJ2-6 | many | TRBV5-6 | NA | TGTGCCAGCAGCCCTTTATGGTTGTCTGGGGCCAACGTCCTGACTTTC | CASSPLWLSGANVLTF
TRBJ1-5 | few | TRBV6-6 | NA | TGTGCCAGCAGAGGGGTGGATCAGCCCCAGCATTTT | CASRGVDQPQHF
TRBJ2-3 | many | TRBV6-6 | NA | TGTGCCAGCAGTTACTCCGGGGGCCGGTATACAGATACGCAGTATTTT | CASSYSGGRYTDTQYF
TRBJ1-5 | few | TRBV30 | NA | TGTGCCTGGAGTGTTCGCCAGCAAAATCAGCCCCAGCATTTT | CAWSVRQQNQPQHF
TRBJ1-1 | many | TRBV15 | NA | TGTGCCACCAGCAGAGATCTGGACACTGAAGCTTTCTTT | CATSRDLDTEAFF
TRBJ2-1 | NA | TRBV3-1 | TRBD2 | TGTGCCAGCAGCCACCCCCCGGGACTAGCGGGAGCTGAGCAGTTCTTC | CASSHPPGLAGAEQFF
TRBJ1-2 | many | TRBV27 | NA | TGTGCCAGCAGTTTATCGGTGACCCTAAAGGGGTATGGCTACACCTTC | CASSLSVTLKGYGYTF
TRBJ2-7 | many | TRBV9 | NA | TGTGCCAGCAGCCCAGCGCCCGTGGCTTACGAGCAGTACTTC | CASSPAPVAYEQYF